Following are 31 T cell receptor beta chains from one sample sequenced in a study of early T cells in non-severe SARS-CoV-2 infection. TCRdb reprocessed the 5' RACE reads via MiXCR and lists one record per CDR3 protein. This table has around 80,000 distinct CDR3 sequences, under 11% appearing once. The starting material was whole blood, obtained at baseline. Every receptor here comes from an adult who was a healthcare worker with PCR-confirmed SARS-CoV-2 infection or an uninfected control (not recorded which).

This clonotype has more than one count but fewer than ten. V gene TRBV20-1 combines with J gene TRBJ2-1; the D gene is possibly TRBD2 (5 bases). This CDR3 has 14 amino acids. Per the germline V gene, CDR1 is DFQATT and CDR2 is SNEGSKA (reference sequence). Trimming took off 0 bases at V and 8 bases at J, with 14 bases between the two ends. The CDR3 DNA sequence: TGCAGTGCTAGAGATTTACTAGTCGGCGATGAGCAGTTCTTC. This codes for CSARDLLVGDEQFF.

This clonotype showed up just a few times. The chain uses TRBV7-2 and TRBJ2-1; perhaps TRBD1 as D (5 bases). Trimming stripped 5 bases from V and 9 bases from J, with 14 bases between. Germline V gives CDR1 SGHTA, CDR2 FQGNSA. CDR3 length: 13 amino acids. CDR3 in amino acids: CASSHPQGGEQFF. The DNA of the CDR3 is TGTGCCAGCAGCCACCCTCAGGGCGGTGAGCAGTTCTTC.

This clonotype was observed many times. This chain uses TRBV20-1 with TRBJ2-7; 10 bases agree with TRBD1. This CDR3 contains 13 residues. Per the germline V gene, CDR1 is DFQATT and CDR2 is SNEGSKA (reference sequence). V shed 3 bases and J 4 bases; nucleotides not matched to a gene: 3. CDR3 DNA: TGCAGTGCTAGTGGGACAGGGGCGTACGAGCAGTACTTC. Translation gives CSASGTGAYEQYF.

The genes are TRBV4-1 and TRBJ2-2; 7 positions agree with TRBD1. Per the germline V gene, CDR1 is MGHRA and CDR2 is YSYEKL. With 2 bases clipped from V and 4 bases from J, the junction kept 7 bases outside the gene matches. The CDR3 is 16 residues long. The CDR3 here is CASSQLNRGSTGELFF. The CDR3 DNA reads TGCGCCAGCAGCCAACTGAACAGGGGTAGCACCGGGGAGCTGTTTTTT.

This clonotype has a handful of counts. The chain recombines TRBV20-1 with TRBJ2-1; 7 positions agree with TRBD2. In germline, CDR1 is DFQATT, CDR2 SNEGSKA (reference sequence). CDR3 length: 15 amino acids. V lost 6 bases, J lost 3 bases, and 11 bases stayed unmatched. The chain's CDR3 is CSANPLRGGYNEQFF. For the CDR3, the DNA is TGCAGTGCCAATCCACTTCGCGGGGGCTACAATGAGCAGTTCTTC.

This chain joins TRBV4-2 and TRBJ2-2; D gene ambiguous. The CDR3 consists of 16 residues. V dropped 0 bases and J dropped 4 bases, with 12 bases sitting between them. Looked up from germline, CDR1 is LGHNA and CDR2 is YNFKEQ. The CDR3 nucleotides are TGTGCCAGCAGCCAAGAGATCTATGGCAGCACCGGGGAGCTGTTTTTT. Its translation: CASSQEIYGSTGELFF.

The CDR3 DNA is TGTGCCTGGGGAACGGTCCACGAGCAGTACTTC. Translated: CAWGTVHEQYF. This chain joins TRBV30 and TRBJ2-7; D not resolved. V lost 5 bases and J lost 5, with 10 bases in between. This CDR3 region has 11 residues. CDR1 is GTSNPN and CDR2 is SVGIG in the germline V gene (reference sequence).

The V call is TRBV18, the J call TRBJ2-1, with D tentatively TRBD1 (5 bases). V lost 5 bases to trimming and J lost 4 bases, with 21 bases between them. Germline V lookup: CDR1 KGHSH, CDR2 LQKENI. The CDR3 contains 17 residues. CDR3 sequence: CASSYRTPGFTYNEQFF. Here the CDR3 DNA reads TGTGCCAGCTCATACCGGACCCCAGGGTTTACTTACAATGAGCAGTTCTTC.

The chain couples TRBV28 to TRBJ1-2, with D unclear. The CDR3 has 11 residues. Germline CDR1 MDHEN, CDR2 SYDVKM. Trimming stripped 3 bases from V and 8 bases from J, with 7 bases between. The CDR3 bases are TGTGCCAGCAGTTTTCTTTCCGGCTACACCTTC. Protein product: CASSFLSGYTF.

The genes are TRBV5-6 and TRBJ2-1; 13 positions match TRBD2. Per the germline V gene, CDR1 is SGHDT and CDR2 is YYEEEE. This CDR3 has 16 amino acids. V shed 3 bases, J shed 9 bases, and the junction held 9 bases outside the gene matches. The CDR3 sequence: CASSSLGLAGAVEQFF. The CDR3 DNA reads TGTGCCAGCAGCTCCCTCGGACTAGCGGGAGCGGTTGAGCAGTTCTTC.

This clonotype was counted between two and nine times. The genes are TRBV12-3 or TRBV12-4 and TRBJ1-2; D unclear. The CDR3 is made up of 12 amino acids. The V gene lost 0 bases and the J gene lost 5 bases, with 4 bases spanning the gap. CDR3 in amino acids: CASSLAGYGYTF. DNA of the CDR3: TGTGCCAGCAGTTTAGCAGGATATGGCTACACCTTC.

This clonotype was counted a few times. The CDR3 DNA follows: TGTGCCAGCAGCACACAGGGGGCCGCTGAAAAACTGTTTTTT. This codes for CASSTQGAAEKLFF. The chain links TRBV7-2 to TRBJ1-4; 9 bases are shared with TRBD1. The CDR3 loop spans 14 amino acids. The germline V gene has CDR1 SGHTA and CDR2 FQGNSA. Trimming at V came to 5 bases and at J to 7 bases, leaving 5 bases not matched to a gene.

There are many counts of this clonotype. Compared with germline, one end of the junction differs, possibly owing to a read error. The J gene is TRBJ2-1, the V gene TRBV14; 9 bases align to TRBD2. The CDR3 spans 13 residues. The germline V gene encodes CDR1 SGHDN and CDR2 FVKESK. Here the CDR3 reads CASSQGEGLAHRF. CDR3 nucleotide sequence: TGTGCCAGCAGCCAAGGGGAGGGACTAGCCCACCGCTTC.

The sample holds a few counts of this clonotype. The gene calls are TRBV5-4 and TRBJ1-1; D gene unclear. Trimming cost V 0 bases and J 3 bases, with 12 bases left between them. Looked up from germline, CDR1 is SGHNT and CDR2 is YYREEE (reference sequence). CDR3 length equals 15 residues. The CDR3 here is CASSLGGGGDTEAFF. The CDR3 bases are TGTGCCAGCAGCTTGGGGGGAGGCGGGGACACTGAAGCTTTCTTT.

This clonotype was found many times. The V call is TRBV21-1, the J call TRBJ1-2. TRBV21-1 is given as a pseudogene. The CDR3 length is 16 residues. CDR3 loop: CASSKVRHSLPYGYTF. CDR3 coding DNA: TGTGCCAGCAGCAAAGTTCGCCACAGCCTACCCTATGGCTACACCTTC.

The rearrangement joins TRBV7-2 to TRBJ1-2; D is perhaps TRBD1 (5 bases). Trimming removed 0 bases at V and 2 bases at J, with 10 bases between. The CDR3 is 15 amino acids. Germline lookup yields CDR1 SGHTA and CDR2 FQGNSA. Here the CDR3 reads CASSLAMGQNYGYTF. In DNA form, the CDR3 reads TGTGCCAGCAGCTTAGCTATGGGGCAGAACTATGGCTACACCTTC.

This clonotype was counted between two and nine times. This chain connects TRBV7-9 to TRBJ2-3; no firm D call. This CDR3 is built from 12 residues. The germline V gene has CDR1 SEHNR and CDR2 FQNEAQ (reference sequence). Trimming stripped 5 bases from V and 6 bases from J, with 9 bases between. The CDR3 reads CASSPPSDTQYF. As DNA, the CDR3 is TGTGCCAGCAGCCCACCTTCGGATACGCAGTATTTT.

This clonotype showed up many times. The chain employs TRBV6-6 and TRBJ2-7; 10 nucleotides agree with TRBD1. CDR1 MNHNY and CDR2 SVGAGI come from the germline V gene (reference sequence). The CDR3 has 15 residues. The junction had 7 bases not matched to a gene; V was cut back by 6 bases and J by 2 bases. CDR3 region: CASSPRQGAAYEQYF. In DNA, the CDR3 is TGTGCCAGCAGCCCCAGACAGGGGGCTGCCTACGAGCAGTACTTC.

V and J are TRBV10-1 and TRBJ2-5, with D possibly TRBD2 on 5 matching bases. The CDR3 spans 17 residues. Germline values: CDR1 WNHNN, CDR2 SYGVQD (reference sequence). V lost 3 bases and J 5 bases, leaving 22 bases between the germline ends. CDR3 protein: CASSDRLAETGGETQYF. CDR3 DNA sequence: TGCGCCAGCAGTGATCGTTTGGCAGAAACGGGCGGGGAGACCCAGTACTTC.

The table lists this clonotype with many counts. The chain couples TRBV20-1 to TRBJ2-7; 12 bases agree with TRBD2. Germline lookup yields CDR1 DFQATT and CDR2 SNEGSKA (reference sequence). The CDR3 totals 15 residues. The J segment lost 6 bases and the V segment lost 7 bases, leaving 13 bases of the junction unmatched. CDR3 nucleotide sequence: TGCAGTGGGTACGGCGGACTAGCGGGAAGGGGCGAGCAGTACTTC. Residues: CSGYGGLAGRGEQYF.

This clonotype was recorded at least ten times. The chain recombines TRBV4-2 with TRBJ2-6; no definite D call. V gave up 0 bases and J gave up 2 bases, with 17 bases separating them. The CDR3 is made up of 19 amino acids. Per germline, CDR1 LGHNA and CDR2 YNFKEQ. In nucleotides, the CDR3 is TGTGCCAGCAGCCAAGATGAGGCAAAAAAATGGGCTGGGGCCAACGTCCTGACTTTC. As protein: CASSQDEAKKWAGANVLTF.

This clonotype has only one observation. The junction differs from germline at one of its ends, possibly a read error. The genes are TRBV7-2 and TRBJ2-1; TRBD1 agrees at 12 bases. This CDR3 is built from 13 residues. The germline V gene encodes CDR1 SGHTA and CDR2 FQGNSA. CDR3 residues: CASSSPGQGATLF. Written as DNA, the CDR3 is TGTGCCAGCAGCTCCCCGGGACAGGGGGCGACTCTGTTC.

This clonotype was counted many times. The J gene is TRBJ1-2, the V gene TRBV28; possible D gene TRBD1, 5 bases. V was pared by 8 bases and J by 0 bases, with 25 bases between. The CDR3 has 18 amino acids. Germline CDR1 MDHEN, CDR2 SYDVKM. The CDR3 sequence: CASHPSGTKGTANYGYTF. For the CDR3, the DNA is TGTGCCAGCCATCCCTCCGGGACTAAGGGAACCGCTAACTATGGCTACACCTTC.

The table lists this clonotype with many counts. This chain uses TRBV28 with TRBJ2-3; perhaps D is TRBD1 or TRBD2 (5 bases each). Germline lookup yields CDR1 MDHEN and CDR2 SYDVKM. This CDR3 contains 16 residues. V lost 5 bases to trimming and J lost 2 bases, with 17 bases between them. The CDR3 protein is CASSPQTEGATDTQYF. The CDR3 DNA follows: TGTGCCAGCAGTCCTCAGACAGAGGGCGCCACAGATACGCAGTATTTT.

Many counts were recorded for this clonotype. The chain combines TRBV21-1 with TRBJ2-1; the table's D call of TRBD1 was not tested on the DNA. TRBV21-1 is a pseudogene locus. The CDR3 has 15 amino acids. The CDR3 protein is CASSKSNGGQPLGFF. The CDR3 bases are TGTGCCAGCAGCAAAAGCAACGGGGGACAGCCCCTGGGGTTCTTC.

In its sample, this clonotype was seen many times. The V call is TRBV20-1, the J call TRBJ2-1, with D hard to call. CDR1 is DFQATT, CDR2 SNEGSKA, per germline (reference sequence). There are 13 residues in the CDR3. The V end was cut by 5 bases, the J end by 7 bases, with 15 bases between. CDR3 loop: CSASTNSVNEQFF. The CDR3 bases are TGCAGTGCTTCCACAAACTCCGTTAATGAGCAGTTCTTC.

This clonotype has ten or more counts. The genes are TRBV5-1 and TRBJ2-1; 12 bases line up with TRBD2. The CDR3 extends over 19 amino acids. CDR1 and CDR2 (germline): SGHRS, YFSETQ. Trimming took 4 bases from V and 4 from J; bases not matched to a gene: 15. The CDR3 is CASSPIRTSGTIPYNEQFF. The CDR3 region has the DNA TGCGCCAGCAGCCCGATCCGGACTAGCGGGACTATCCCTTACAATGAGCAGTTCTTC.

CDR3 bases: TGTGCCAGCAGCTCGCACGGAGGGCGCACCGGGGAGCTGTTTTTT. It is translated as CASSSHGGRTGELFF. The chain carries TRBV7-2 and TRBJ2-2; tentative D call: TRBD2 (6 bases). The CDR3 is 15 amino acids. Germline lookup yields CDR1 SGHTA and CDR2 FQGNSA. With 4 bases removed from V and 4 bases from J, the gap between germline ends came to 13 bases.

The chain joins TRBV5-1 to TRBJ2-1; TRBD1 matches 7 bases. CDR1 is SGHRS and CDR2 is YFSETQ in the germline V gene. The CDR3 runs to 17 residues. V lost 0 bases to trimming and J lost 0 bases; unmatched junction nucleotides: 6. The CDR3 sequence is CASSLATGFSSYNEQFF. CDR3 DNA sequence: TGCGCCAGCAGCTTGGCGACAGGGTTCAGCTCCTACAATGAGCAGTTCTTC.

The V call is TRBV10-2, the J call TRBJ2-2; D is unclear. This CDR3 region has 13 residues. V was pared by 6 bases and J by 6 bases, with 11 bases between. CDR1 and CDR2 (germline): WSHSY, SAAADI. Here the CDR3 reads CASRIGQAGELFF. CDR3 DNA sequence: TGCGCCAGCAGGATTGGCCAAGCCGGGGAGCTGTTTTTT.

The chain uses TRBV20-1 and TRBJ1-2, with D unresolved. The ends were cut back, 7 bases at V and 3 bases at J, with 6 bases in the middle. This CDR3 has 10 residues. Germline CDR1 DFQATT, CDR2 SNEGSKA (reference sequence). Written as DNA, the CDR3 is TGCAGTGGAACGGACTATGGCTACACCTTC. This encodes CSGTDYGYTF.